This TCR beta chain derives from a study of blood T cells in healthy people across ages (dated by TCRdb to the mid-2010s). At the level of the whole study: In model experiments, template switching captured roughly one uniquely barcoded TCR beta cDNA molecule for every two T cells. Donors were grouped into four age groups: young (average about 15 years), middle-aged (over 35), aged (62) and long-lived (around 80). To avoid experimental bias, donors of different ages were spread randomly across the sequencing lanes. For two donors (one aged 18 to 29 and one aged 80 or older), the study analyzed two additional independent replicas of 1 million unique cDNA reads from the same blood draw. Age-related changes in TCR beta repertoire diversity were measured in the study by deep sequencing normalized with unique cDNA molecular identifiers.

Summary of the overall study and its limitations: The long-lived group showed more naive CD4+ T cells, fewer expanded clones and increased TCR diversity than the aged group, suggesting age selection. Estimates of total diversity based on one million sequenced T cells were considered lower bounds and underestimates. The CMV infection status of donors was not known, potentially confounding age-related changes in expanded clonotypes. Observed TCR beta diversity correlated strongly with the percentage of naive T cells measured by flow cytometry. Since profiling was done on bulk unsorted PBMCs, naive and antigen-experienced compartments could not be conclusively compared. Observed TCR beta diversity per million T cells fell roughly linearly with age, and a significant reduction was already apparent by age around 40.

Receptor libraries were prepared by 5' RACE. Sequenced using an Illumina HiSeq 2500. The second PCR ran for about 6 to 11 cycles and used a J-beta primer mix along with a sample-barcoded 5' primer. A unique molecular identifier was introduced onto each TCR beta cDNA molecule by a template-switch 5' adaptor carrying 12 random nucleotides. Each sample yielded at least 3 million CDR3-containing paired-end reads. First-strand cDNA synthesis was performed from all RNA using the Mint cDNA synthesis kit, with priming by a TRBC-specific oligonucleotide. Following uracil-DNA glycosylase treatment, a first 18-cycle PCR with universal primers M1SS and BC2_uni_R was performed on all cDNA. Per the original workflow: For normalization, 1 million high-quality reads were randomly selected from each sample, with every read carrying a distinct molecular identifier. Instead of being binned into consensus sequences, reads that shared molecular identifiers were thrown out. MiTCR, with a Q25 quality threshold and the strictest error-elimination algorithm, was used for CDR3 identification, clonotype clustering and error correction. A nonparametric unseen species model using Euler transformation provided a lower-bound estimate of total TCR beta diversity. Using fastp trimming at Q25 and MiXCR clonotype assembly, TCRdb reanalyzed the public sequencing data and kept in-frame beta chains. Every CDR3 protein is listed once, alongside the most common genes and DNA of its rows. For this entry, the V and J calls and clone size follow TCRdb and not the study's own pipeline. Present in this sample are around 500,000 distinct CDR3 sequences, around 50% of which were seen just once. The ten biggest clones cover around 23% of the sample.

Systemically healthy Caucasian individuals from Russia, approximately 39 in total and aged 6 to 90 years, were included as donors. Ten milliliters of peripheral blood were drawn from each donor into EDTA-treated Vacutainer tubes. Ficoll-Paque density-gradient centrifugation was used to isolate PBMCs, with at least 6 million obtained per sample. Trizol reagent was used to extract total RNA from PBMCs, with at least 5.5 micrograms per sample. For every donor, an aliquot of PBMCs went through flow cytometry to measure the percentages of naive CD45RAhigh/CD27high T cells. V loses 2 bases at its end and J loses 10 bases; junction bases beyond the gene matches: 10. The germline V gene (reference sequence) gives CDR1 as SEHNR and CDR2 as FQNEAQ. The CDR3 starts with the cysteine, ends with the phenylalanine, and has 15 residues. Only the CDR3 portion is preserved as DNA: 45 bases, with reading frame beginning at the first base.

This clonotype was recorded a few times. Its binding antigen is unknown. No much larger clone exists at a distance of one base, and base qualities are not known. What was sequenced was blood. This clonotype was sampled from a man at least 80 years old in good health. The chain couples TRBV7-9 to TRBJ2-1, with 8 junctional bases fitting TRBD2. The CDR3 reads CASSLRPAGGEEQFF. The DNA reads TGTGCCAGCAGCTTAAGACCCGCGGGGGGTGAGGAGCAGTTCTTC.